This T cell receptor (delta chain) was observed in a study of γδ T cells in repeated Plasmodium falciparum infection. Study-wide background: Sampling occurred at baseline, pre-infection for selected infections, and 21 days post-infection. Malian gammadelta TCRs were studied during no-transmission periods and across acute malaria episodes. Study findings and constraints: In Vdelta2-negative, largely Vdelta1+, gammadelta repertoires, repeated controlled infections appeared to drive clonal selection waves. Vdelta2-negative gammadelta repertoires appeared less diverse and less shared in Malian than Australian children.

About this clone: Its antigen is currently unknown. A read error is likely here: a far larger clone is one base away. Other nucleotide sequences in the sample specify the same CDR3.

Vgamma9/Vdelta2+ and Vdelta2-negative gammadelta T cells were flow-sorted from PBMC for bulk sequencing. The germline gives CDR1 GEAIGNYY, CDR2 EKD. Trimming cost V 4 bases and J 0 bases; bases outside gene matches: 11. The CDR3 runs 17 residues. TCRdb called clones from the multiplex PCR reads again using CATT. The sample has 85,000 to 100,000 delta-chain clones, approximately 0.96% seen once; the top ten hold around a tenth. The V and J genes are TRDV2 and TRDJ1; 9 bases fit TRDD3. Specimen: gamma-delta T cells from blood. The TCR sequence derives from a pool of human donors (malaria-infected and uninfected, not separated). The CDR3 bases are TGTGCCTGTGATGCCTTACTGGGGGACACGTACACCGATAAACTCATCTTT. It encodes CACDALLGDTYTDKLIF.